This T cell receptor (beta chain) was sequenced during a study of blood T cells in healthy people across ages. Broader study findings: Across the age range, TCR beta diversity per million T cells fell in a roughly linear way.

Through a sample-barcoded 5' primer and a J-beta primer mix, a second PCR was run for roughly 7 to 11 cycles. Each cDNA molecule carried a tag from a template-switch adaptor that contained 12 random nucleotides. Each CDR3 protein gets one entry after TCRdb re-called the 5' RACE reads with MiXCR. The sample carries more than 1,400,000 distinct CDR3 sequences, about 40% recorded once. About this clonotype: Antigen: not known. The junction does not match germline at one end; this may be a read error.

Per germline, CDR1 MNHNY and CDR2 SVGAGI (reference sequence). The length of the CDR3 is 13 residues. The chain recombines TRBV6-6 with TRBJ2-1; 7 bases are shared with TRBD1. The sample taken for sequencing was blood. The receptor's source is a woman under 30 in good health. For the CDR3, the DNA is TGTGCCAGCAGTGACTCGACAGGGTTTGAGCAGTTCTTC. This codes for CASSDSTGFEQFF.